This passage covers 11 T cell receptor beta chains from one sample sequenced in a study of T-cell memory formation after mild COVID-19. TCRdb re-analysed the 5' RACE reads in MiXCR, keeping a single row per CDR3 protein. The sample has some 160,000 distinct CDR3 sequences, 30% to 35% seen once; the top ten hold around 12%. The specimen sequenced was PBMCs or a T cell subset sorted from them (not recorded which). The receptor source for this set is an adult woman who had mild COVID-19 (a few samples of this study predate the infection). Cell type and time point are not known.

V usage is TRBV7-8 and J usage is TRBJ2-7; 10 nucleotides align to TRBD2. The CDR3 totals 19 residues. V lost 5 bases to trimming and J lost 3 bases; unmatched junction nucleotides: 19. CDR1 SGHVS and CDR2 FQNEAQ come from the germline V gene. As DNA, the CDR3 is TGTGCCAGCAGCGGATCCGAAGGACTAGCGGCCGATTTTTACTACGAGCAGTACTTC. Protein product: CASSGSEGLAADFYYEQYF.

The DNA for the CDR3 is TGCAGCGTTGAAGAACTAGCGGGAGCGGTGGAGCAGTTCTTC. The encoded protein is CSVEELAGAVEQFF. This chain uses TRBV29-1 with TRBJ2-1, with 11 nucleotides matching TRBD2. Germline CDR1 is SQVTM and CDR2 is ANQGSEA. CDR3 length: 14 amino acids. V lost 0 bases to trimming and J lost 10 bases; unmatched junction nucleotides: 5.

The V call is TRBV12-3 or TRBV12-4, the J call TRBJ1-5; 12 nucleotides align to TRBD1. The CDR3 has 15 amino acids. The J segment lost 2 bases and the V segment lost 6 bases, leaving 2 bases of the junction unmatched. Here the CDR3 reads CASRGTGGGNQPQHF. Written as DNA, the CDR3 is TGTGCCAGCAGAGGGACAGGGGGCGGCAATCAGCCCCAGCATTTT.

The rearrangement joins TRBV12-3 or TRBV12-4 to TRBJ1-3; D gene unclear. The V end lost 3 bases, the J end lost 2 bases, and 8 bases lay between the germline ends. The CDR3 runs to 14 residues. CDR3 sequence (DNA): TGTGCCAGCAGTTTTTTCCCGACTGGAAACACCATATATTTT. Protein sequence: CASSFFPTGNTIYF.

This clonotype appeared a few times. The CDR3 here is CASSQGGPHGQPQHF. The CDR3 DNA follows: TGCGCCAGCAGCCAGGGGGGGCCCCACGGCCAGCCCCAGCATTTT. This chain connects TRBV4-1 to TRBJ1-5; weak D call: TRBD1 (6 bases). Looked up from germline, CDR1 is MGHRA and CDR2 is YSYEKL. V dropped 3 bases and J dropped 7 bases, with 16 bases sitting between them. The CDR3 has 15 amino acids.

Regarding this clonotype: In this CDR3 the conserved last residue, phenylalanine or tryptophan, is missing, so a read error is likely. This rearrangement joins TRBV20-1 to TRBJ2-6, with 7 bases that match TRBD1. This CDR3 comprises 14 residues. J lost 4 bases, V lost 6 bases, and 6 bases had no gene match. The germline V gene encodes CDR1 DFQATT and CDR2 SNEGSKA (reference sequence). DNA for the CDR3: TGCAGTGCGCCCGACAGGGCCGGGGCCAACGTCCTGACTTTA. It translates to CSAPDRAGANVLTL.

The count of this clonotype is one. The CDR3 here is CASSNDREGGYTF. CDR3 nucleotides: TGCGCCAGCAGCAATGACAGGGAGGGTGGCTACACCTTC. The chain is built from TRBV5-1 and TRBJ1-2; 7 bases are shared with TRBD1. Germline lookup yields CDR1 SGHRS and CDR2 YFSETQ. The CDR3 totals 13 residues. The V gene end was trimmed by 4 bases and the J gene end by 7 bases; junction bases not matched to a gene: 7. Full variable domain (missing parts from reference TRBV5-1 and TRBJ1-2): KAGVTQTPRYLIKTRGQQVTLSCSPISGHRSVSWYQQTPGQGLQFLFEYFSETQRNKGNFPGRFSGRQFSNSRSEMNVSTLELGDSALYLCASSNDREGGYTFGSGTRLTVV.

There are a few counts of this clonotype. The chain links TRBV7-9 to TRBJ2-3; D perhaps matches TRBD2 (5 bases). Per germline, CDR1 SEHNR and CDR2 FQNEAQ (reference sequence). The CDR3 consists of 15 residues. Trimming took 4 bases from V and 2 from J, leaving 13 bases between them. The CDR3 DNA reads as TGTGCCAGCAGCTCGGGGTCCGGGCACACAGATACGCAGTATTTT. Protein: CASSSGSGHTDTQYF. Combining the CDR3 with reference TRBV7-9 and TRBJ2-3 gives the whole variable domain DTGVSQNPRHKITKRGQNVTFRCDPISEHNRLYWYRQTLGQGPEFLTYFQNEAQLEKSRLLSDRFSAERPKGSFSTLEIQRTEQGDSAMYLCASSSGSGHTDTQYFGPGTRLTVL.

The chain recombines TRBV28 with TRBJ2-7, with TRBD1 matching 8 bases. This CDR3 comprises 15 residues. Germline assignment: CDR1 MDHEN and CDR2 SYDVKM. The V gene end was trimmed by 4 bases and the J gene end by 3 bases; junction bases not matched to a gene: 8. CDR3 amino acids: CASSSRDRSLYEQYF. CDR3 nucleotide sequence: TGTGCCAGCAGTTCCCGGGACAGGTCCCTCTACGAGCAGTACTTC.

In this sample, this clonotype turned up a few times. The CDR3 loop reads CAISESMGVSYEQYF. The CDR3 DNA follows: TGTGCCATCAGTGAGTCCATGGGAGTCTCCTACGAGCAGTACTTC. The chain couples TRBV10-3 to TRBJ2-7; perhaps TRBD2 as D (5 bases). The CDR3 has 15 amino acids. Germline V CDR1 and CDR2: ENHRY, SYGVKD. V lost 0 bases and J 0 bases, leaving 9 bases between the germline ends.

The CDR3 region is CASSIRGLTDTQYF. The DNA of the CDR3 is TGTGCCAGCAGCATAAGGGGATTGACAGATACGCAGTATTTT. The chain joins TRBV9 to TRBJ2-3, with TRBD1 as a possible D gene (5 bases). The ends were cut back, 4 bases at V and 3 bases at J, with 12 bases in the middle. Looked up from germline, CDR1 is SGDLS and CDR2 is YYNGEE. The CDR3 length is 14 residues.